This TCR beta chain comes out of a study of CD8+ T cells in alopecia areata. About the study: Tofacitinib was taken orally by treated patients, and the dose was 5 to 10 mg twice daily. Dosing with tofacitinib proceeded for 6 to 18 months, followed by 6 months off drug.

Sequencing used cDNA as its template, made by extracting RNA and reverse transcribing it. TCRdb's table, derived via immunoSEQ multiplex PCR, lists solely in-frame clones and lacks some. The data show more than 200,000 clones, 67% seen once. Trimming took 2 bases from V and 4 from J; bases not matched to a gene: 6. From germline, CDR1 is GTSNPN and CDR2 SVGIG (reference sequence). The length of the CDR3 is 14 residues. General study results and limits: Mouse data revealed clearer TCR sharing than patient data did, a gap possibly tied to HLA.

Turning to this clone: Its specificity is unknown.

J is TRBJ2-5 and V is TRBV30; 8 nucleotides agree with TRBD2. This receptor was taken from a human donor with alopecia areata. The sample was CD4+ T cells sorted from blood, taken at week 0. The CDR3 nucleotides read TGTGCCTGGAGTCATCGGGGGGGCCCAGAGACCCAGTACTTC. As protein: CAWSHRGGPETQYF. The variable domain in full, completed from reference TRBV30 and TRBJ2-5, reads SQTIHQWPATLVQPVGSPLSLECTVEGTSNPNLYWYRQAAGRGLQLLFYSVGIGQISSEVPQNLSASRPQDRQFILSSKKLLLSDSGFYLCAWSHRGGPETQYFGPGTRLLVL.